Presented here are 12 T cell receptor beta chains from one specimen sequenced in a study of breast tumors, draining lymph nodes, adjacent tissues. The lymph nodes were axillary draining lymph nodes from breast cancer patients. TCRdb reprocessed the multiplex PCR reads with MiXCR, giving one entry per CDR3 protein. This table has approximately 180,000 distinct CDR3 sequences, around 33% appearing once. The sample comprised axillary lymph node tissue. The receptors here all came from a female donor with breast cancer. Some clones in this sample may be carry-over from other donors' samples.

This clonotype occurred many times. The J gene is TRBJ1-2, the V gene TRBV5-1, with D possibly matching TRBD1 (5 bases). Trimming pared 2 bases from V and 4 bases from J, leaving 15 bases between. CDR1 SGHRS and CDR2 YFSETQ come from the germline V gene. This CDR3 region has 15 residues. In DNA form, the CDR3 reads TGCGCCAGCAGCTTCCAAGGGGTTAGTGCCTATGGCTACACCTTC. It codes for CASSFQGVSAYGYTF.

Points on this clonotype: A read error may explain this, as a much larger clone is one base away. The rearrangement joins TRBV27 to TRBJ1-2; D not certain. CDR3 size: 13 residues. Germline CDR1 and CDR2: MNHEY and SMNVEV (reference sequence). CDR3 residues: CASSLLPSYGCTF. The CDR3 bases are TGTGCCAGCAGTTTATTACCCAGCTATGGCTGCACCTTC.

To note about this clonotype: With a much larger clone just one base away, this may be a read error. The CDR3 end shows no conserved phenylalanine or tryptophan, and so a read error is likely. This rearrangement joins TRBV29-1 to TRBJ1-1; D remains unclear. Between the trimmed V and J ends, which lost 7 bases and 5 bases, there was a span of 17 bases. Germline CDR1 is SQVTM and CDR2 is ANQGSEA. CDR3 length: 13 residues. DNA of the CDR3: TGCAGCGCCCCGGGCCCTGGTGGAACTGAAGCTTTCTCT. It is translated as CSAPGPGGTEAFS.

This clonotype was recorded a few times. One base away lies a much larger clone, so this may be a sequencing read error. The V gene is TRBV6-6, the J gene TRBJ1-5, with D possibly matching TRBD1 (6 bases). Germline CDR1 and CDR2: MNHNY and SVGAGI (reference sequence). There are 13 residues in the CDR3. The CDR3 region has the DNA TGTGCCAGCAGTCACTCAGGGGCTCAGCCCCAGCATTTT. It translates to CASSHSGAQPQHF.

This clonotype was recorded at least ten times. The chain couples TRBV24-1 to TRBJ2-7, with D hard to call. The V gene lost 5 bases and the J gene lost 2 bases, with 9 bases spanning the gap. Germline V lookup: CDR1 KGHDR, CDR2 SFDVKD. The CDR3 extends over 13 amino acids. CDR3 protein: CATSAAGTYEQYF. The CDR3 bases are TGTGCCACCAGTGCCGCTGGGACCTACGAGCAGTACTTC.

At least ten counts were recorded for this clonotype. The CDR3, as DNA: TGTGCCAGCAGCTCCCCGGGACTGAACACCGGGGAGCTGTTTTTT. Translating it yields CASSSPGLNTGELFF. The chain recombines TRBV9 with TRBJ2-2; tentative D call: TRBD2 (6 bases). Germline values: CDR1 SGDLS, CDR2 YYNGEE. V lost 4 bases and J lost 1, with 11 bases in between. The CDR3 covers 15 residues.

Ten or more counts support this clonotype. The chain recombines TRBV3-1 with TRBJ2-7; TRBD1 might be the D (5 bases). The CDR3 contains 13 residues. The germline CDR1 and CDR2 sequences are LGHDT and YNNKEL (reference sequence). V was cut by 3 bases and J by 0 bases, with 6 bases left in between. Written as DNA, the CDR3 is TGTGCCAGCAGCCATGGGGCCTCCTACGAGCAGTACTTC. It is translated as CASSHGASYEQYF.

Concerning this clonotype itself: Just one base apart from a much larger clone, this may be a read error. The CDR3 spells CSAIQGQETPYF. CDR3 nucleotide sequence: TGCAGTGCTATCCAGGGCCAAGAGACCCCGTACTTC. This rearrangement joins TRBV20-1 to TRBJ2-5; TRBD1 is a possible D gene (5 bases). The germline V gene has CDR1 DFQATT and CDR2 SNEGSKA (reference sequence). This CDR3 has 12 amino acids.

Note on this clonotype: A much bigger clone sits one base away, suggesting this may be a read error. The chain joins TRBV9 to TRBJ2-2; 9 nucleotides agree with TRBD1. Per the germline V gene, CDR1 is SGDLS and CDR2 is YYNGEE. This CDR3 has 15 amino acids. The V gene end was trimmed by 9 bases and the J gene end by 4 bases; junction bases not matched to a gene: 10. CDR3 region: CANSPGTGSTGELFF. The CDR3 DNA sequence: TGTGCCAACTCACCAGGGACAGGGTCCACCGGGGAGCTGTTTTTT.

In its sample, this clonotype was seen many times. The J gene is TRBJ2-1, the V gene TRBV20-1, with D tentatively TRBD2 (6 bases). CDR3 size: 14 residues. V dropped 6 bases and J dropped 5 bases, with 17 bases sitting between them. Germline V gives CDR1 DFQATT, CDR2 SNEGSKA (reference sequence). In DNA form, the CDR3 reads TGCAGTGCCCGAGGGGCGGGAATGAACAATGAGCAGTTCTTC. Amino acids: CSARGAGMNNEQFF.

The CDR3 DNA is TGCGCCAGCAAACCGGGACATAGCAATCAGCCCCAGCATTTT. Amino acid sequence: CASKPGHSNQPQHF. The chain employs TRBV5-1 and TRBJ1-5; TRBD1 might be the D (6 bases). Germline-derived CDR1 and CDR2 are SGHRS and YFSETQ. CDR3 length: 14 amino acids. The V and J ends lost 6 bases and 0 bases respectively, with 10 bases between them.

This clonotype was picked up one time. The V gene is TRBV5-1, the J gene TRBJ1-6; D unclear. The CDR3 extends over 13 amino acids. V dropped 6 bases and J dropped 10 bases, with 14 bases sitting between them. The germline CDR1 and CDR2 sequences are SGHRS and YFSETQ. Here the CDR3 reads CASTMRGESPLHF. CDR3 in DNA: TGCGCCAGCACGATGCGGGGTGAGTCACCCCTCCACTTT.